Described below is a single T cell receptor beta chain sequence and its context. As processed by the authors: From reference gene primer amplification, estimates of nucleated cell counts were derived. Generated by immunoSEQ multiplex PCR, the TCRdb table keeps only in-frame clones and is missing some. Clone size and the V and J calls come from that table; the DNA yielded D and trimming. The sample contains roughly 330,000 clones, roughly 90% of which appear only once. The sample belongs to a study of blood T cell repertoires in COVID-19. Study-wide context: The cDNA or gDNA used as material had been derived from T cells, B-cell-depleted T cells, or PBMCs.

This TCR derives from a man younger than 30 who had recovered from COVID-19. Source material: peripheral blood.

CDR3 nucleotides: TGTGCCAGCAGCCAAGGGAGAGGGAGCAATCAGCCCCAGCATTTT. Its translation: CASSQGRGSNQPQHF. This rearrangement joins TRBV3-1 (or the pseudogene TRBV3-2) to TRBJ1-5; no clear D. V was clipped by 1 base and J by 1 base, with 8 bases between them. Per germline, CDR1 LGHDT and CDR2 YNNKEL (reference sequence). The CDR3 contains 15 residues.